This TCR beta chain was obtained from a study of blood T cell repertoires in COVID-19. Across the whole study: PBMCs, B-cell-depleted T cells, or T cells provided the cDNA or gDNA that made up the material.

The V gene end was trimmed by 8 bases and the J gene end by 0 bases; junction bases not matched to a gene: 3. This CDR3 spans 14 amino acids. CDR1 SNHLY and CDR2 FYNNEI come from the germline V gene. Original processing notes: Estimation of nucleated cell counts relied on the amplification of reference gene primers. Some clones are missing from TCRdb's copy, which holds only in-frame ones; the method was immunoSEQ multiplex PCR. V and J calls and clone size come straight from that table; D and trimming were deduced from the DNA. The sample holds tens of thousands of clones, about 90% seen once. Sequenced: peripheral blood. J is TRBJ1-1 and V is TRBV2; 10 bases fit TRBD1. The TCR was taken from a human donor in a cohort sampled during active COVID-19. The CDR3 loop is CASGTGVLNTEAFF. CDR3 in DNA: TGTGCCAGCGGGACAGGGGTGCTGAACACTGAAGCTTTCTTT.